The following is a T cell receptor (beta chain) sequence with its context. The data were taken from a study of blood T cell repertoires in COVID-19. Trimming cost V 8 bases and J 7 bases, with 14 bases left between them. Germline-derived CDR1 and CDR2 are GTSNPN and SVGIG (reference sequence). The CDR3 runs to 11 residues. Some clones are missing from TCRdb's copy, which holds only in-frame ones; the method was immunoSEQ multiplex PCR. Here the sample spans 220,000 or so clones, roughly 84% being singletons. The TCR was taken from an older woman with acute or convalescent COVID-19. The sequenced sample was peripheral blood. The rearrangement links TRBV30 to TRBJ1-2; maybe TRBD1 (5 bases). The CDR3 sequence: CAGHSLGGYTF. As DNA, the CDR3 is TGTGCCGGACACAGTCTAGGTGGCTACACCTTC.